Shown below are 25 T cell receptor beta chains from a single sample sequenced in a study of blood T cell repertoires in COVID-19. The repertoire was sequenced with immunoSEQ multiplex PCR; TCRdb's copy has only in-frame clones and lacks some. The repertoire consists of approximately 220,000 clones, with around 85% occurring once and the leading ten covering 18%. The sequencing sample was made of PBMCs or T cells enriched from blood (not recorded which). The receptors stem from a man in his forties who had recovered from COVID-19.

The rearrangement uses TRBV7-2 and TRBJ1-1; D remains unclear. Trimming stripped 1 base from V and 4 bases from J, with 7 bases between. The CDR3 is 13 amino acids. Germline lookup yields CDR1 SGHTA and CDR2 FQGNSA. CDR3 coding DNA: TGTGCCAGCAGCTTAGACATGGTCACTGAAGCTTTCTTT. Amino acid sequence: CASSLDMVTEAFF.

V usage is TRBV27 and J usage is TRBJ2-1; 7 bases fit TRBD1. The CDR3 has 15 amino acids. Per germline, CDR1 MNHEY and CDR2 SMNVEV (reference sequence). The junction had 2 bases not matched to a gene; V was cut back by 3 bases and J by 0 bases. In DNA form, the CDR3 reads TGTGCCAGCAGTTTGACAGGGAGCTCCTACAATGAGCAGTTCTTC. Translating it yields CASSLTGSSYNEQFF.

The chain joins TRBV4-3 to TRBJ1-1; 9 bases fit TRBD1. V shed 3 bases, J shed 1 base, and the junction held 6 bases outside the gene matches. This CDR3 comprises 16 residues. Germline lookup yields CDR1 LGHNA and CDR2 YSLEER. The DNA of the CDR3 is TGCGCCAGCAGCCAGGTCCCGGGACAGGGGAACACTGAAGCTTTCTTT. Protein product: CASSQVPGQGNTEAFF.

This sequence joins TRBV5-4 and TRBJ2-7, with 8 nucleotides matching TRBD2. J lost 2 bases, V lost 0 bases, and 10 bases had no gene match. The CDR3 runs 17 residues. Germline CDR1 SGHNT, CDR2 YYREEE (reference sequence). CDR3: CASSLESGGGYAYEQYF. Written as DNA, the CDR3 is TGTGCCAGCAGCTTGGAGTCCGGGGGGGGGTACGCCTACGAGCAGTACTTC. Looking up the rest from reference TRBV5-4 and TRBJ2-7 gives the full variable domain: ETGVTQSPTHLIKTRGQQVTLRCSSQSGHNTVSWYQQALGQGPQFIFQYYREEENGRGNFPPRFSGLQFPNYSSELNVNALELDDSALYLCASSLESGGGYAYEQYFGPGTRLTVT.

V gene TRBV30 combines with J gene TRBJ2-3; 8 bases are a match to TRBD2. CDR1 and CDR2 from the germline V gene are GTSNPN and SVGIG (reference sequence). The CDR3 length is 16 residues. J gave up 3 bases and V 3 bases, and 11 bases lay outside the gene matches. CDR3 amino acids: CAWSQRELTFTDTQYF. DNA for the CDR3: TGTGCCTGGAGCCAGCGGGAGTTAACTTTTACAGATACGCAGTATTTT.

The V call is TRBV6-2 or TRBV6-3, the J call TRBJ2-7; 7 nucleotides match TRBD1. The germline V gene has CDR1 MNHEY and CDR2 SVGEGT. CDR3 length equals 16 residues. V trimming: 6 bases; J trimming: 0 bases; junction bases outside the gene matches: 11. CDR3 nucleotide sequence: TGTGCCAGCAGCTTAAGATCTTGGGACAGCTCCTACGAGCAGTACTTC. Amino acids: CASSLRSWDSSYEQYF.

The DNA for the CDR3 is TGCAGCGTTGAAACCCGCGGGACAGCATACAATGAGCAGTTCTTC. This gives the protein CSVETRGTAYNEQFF. This chain uses TRBV29-1 with TRBJ2-1; D is perhaps TRBD1 (7 bases). The CDR3 has 15 amino acids. V gave up 2 bases and J gave up 4 bases, with 15 bases separating them. Per germline, CDR1 SQVTM and CDR2 ANQGSEA.

The gene calls are TRBV29-1 and TRBJ1-5; D remains ambiguous. The V end lost 7 bases, the J end lost 2 bases, and 15 bases lay between the germline ends. The CDR3 spans 14 residues. Germline CDR1 SQVTM, CDR2 ANQGSEA. The CDR3 DNA reads as TGCAGCGCAACCGAGGGTACGGGCAATCAGCCCCAGCATTTT. Its protein product is CSATEGTGNQPQHF. The whole variable domain, remainder taken from reference TRBV29-1 and TRBJ1-5, is SAVISQKPSRDICQRGTSLTIQCQVDSQVTMMFWYRQQPGQSLTLIATANQGSEATYESGFVIDKFPISRPNLTFSTLTVSNMSPEDSSIYLCSATEGTGNQPQHFGDGTRLSIL.

This clone was recorded at least ten times. The J gene is TRBJ1-1, the V gene TRBV28; D is uncertain. Germline-derived CDR1 and CDR2 are MDHEN and SYDVKM. V lost 5 bases, J lost 4 bases, and 14 bases lay in between. The CDR3 has 14 amino acids. This CDR3 is CASSPPARGTEAFF. CDR3 bases: TGTGCCAGCAGTCCGCCAGCCCGGGGCACTGAAGCTTTCTTT.

V gene TRBV7-3 combines with J gene TRBJ1-3; D is possibly TRBD1 (5 bases). V was clipped by 5 bases and J by 4 bases, with 21 bases between them. This CDR3 has 17 amino acids. Germline V gene lookup returns CDR1 SGHTA and CDR2 FQGTGA. In nucleotides, the CDR3 is TGTGCCAGCAGCCGCCGGGGGACTGTTATATGGGGAAACACCATATATTTT. Its protein product is CASSRRGTVIWGNTIYF.

The rearrangement uses TRBV27 and TRBJ1-4, with 9 bases identical to TRBD1. The V segment lost 7 bases and the J segment 7 bases; nucleotides outside the gene matches: 16. This CDR3 region has 17 residues. The germline V gene encodes CDR1 MNHEY and CDR2 SMNVEV (reference sequence). The CDR3 bases are TGTGCCAGCACTCCGGGACAGGGAGGGGTTAGAGGTGAAAAACTGTTTTTT. It translates to CASTPGQGGVRGEKLFF.

This chain connects TRBV18 to TRBJ2-6; 8 bases fit TRBD1. J lost 4 bases, V lost 6 bases, and 5 bases had no gene match. Germline V gene sequence: CDR1 KGHSH, CDR2 LQKENI. CDR3 length: 15 amino acids. The chain's CDR3 is CASSPDRGGANVLTF. CDR3 nucleotides: TGTGCCAGCTCGCCTGACAGGGGAGGGGCCAACGTCCTGACTTTC. Based on the CDR3 plus reference TRBV18 and TRBJ2-6, the full variable domain is NAGVMQNPRHLVRRRGQEARLRCSPMKGHSHVYWYRQLPEEGLKFMVYLQKENIIDESGMPKERFSAEFPKEGPSILRIQQVVRGDSAAYFCASSPDRGGANVLTFGAGSRLTVL.

This clone has just a few counts. The rearrangement joins TRBV4-3 to TRBJ2-7, with D perhaps TRBD1 (5 bases). This CDR3 is 18 amino acids long. Trimming removed 0 bases from V and 7 bases from J, with 25 bases in between. Germline CDR1 reads LGHNA; CDR2 reads YSLEER. CDR3 residues: CASSQDAFPGWGLQEQYF. In DNA, the CDR3 is TGCGCCAGCAGCCAAGATGCCTTTCCAGGGTGGGGATTACAGGAGCAGTACTTC.

This clone was counted between two and nine times. The CDR3 DNA follows: TGTGCCAGCAGCCAAGCGGTTAGGGGTGTGGGTTCACCCCTCCACTTT. The encoded protein is CASSQAVRGVGSPLHF. The V and J genes are TRBV4-2 and TRBJ1-6; tentative D call: TRBD1 (5 bases). Trimming took off 1 base at V and 9 bases at J, with 16 bases between the two ends. Germline V gene data show CDR1 as LGHNA and CDR2 as YNFKEQ. There are 16 residues in the CDR3.

This chain links TRBV7-2 with TRBJ1-5; tentative D call: TRBD1 (6 bases). V dropped 5 bases and J dropped 5 bases, with 13 bases sitting between them. Germline V lookup: CDR1 SGHTA, CDR2 FQGNSA. CDR3 length equals 14 residues. The CDR3 is CASSLIQGYQPQHF. As DNA, the CDR3 is TGTGCCAGCAGCCTCATCCAGGGGTATCAGCCCCAGCATTTT.

This chain connects TRBV27 to TRBJ1-1; unclear D gene. The CDR3 spans 14 residues. Germline lookup yields CDR1 MNHEY and CDR2 SMNVEV (reference sequence). Trimming shortened V by 5 bases and J by 2 bases, and 12 bases separated the two germline ends. CDR3 bases: TGTGCCAGCAGTGTTGCAGGCCCAAACACTGAAGCTTTCTTT. It codes for CASSVAGPNTEAFF.

The CDR3, as DNA: TGTGCCAGCAGTGAATCCTGGCGCGGATACTCCTACGAGCAGTACTTC. It encodes CASSESWRGYSYEQYF. The genes are TRBV25-1 and TRBJ2-7; no clear D gene. With 1 base removed from V and 0 bases from J, the gap between germline ends came to 13 bases. This CDR3 has 16 residues. Germline V gives CDR1 MGHDK, CDR2 SYGVNS.

The rearrangement joins TRBV28 to TRBJ1-2; 7 nucleotides agree with TRBD1. The germline CDR1 and CDR2 sequences are MDHEN and SYDVKM. V lost 4 bases to trimming and J lost 3 bases; unmatched junction nucleotides: 8. The CDR3 is 15 residues long. The CDR3 region has the DNA TGTGCCAGCAGTTGGGAGGACAGGCCCTACTATGGCTACACCTTC. Protein product: CASSWEDRPYYGYTF.

The chain carries TRBV13 and TRBJ1-2, with D possibly matching TRBD1 (5 bases). CDR3 size: 16 residues. Germline V CDR1 and CDR2: PRHDT, FYEKMQ (reference sequence). V lost 2 bases to trimming and J lost 3 bases, with 16 bases between them. The CDR3 is CASSLQGESVDYGYTF. In DNA, the CDR3 is TGTGCCAGCAGCTTACAGGGCGAGTCTGTCGACTATGGCTACACCTTC.

This sequence joins TRBV30 and TRBJ2-7, with 14 bases aligning to TRBD2. There are 15 residues in the CDR3. V was clipped by 2 bases and J by 6 bases; unmatched bases: 6. Germline V gene sequence: CDR1 GTSNPN, CDR2 SVGIG (reference sequence). This CDR3 is CAWSPGLAGVGEQYF. CDR3 coding DNA: TGTGCCTGGAGTCCGGGACTAGCGGGAGTCGGCGAGCAGTACTTC.

The J gene is TRBJ2-2, the V gene TRBV29-1; 8 bases align to TRBD2. Losses at the gene ends were 3 bases for V and 3 bases for J; bases not matched to a gene: 3. This CDR3 contains 14 residues. In germline, CDR1 is SQVTM, CDR2 ANQGSEA. The CDR3 sequence is CSVEERGHTGELFF. CDR3 bases: TGCAGCGTTGAGGAGCGGGGGCACACCGGGGAGCTGTTTTTT.

The CDR3 DNA is TGTGCCATCCCGGGGGGAGTTGGACAGGGGATTAGCGAGCAGTACTTC. This codes for CAIPGGVGQGISEQYF. The rearrangement links TRBV2 to TRBJ2-7, with TRBD1 matching over 9 bases. Unmatched junction bases numbered 19, after V lost 10 bases and J lost 6 bases. CDR3 length: 16 amino acids. Germline V lookup: CDR1 SNHLY, CDR2 FYNNEI.

V is TRBV5-4 and J is TRBJ2-7; 9 bases fit TRBD1. J lost 6 bases, V lost 4 bases, and 8 bases had no gene match. CDR3 length equals 14 residues. From germline, CDR1 is SGHNT and CDR2 YYREEE (reference sequence). CDR3 DNA sequence: TGTGCCAGCAGCCCCCGGACAGGGGTCGTCGAGCAGTACTTC. Amino acid sequence: CASSPRTGVVEQYF.

The V call is TRBV5-1, the J call TRBJ2-1, with a possible D match to TRBD1 (6 bases). V was shortened by 4 bases and J by 8 bases, with 16 bases between the two germline ends. The CDR3 spans 14 residues. CDR1 and CDR2 from the germline V gene are SGHRS and YFSETQ. DNA of the CDR3: TGCGCCAGCAGCATAGAAGGACAGCCCTATGAGCAGTTCTTC. Translating gives CASSIEGQPYEQFF.

The rearrangement links TRBV19 to TRBJ2-6; the D gene is possibly TRBD2 (5 bases). Looked up from germline, CDR1 is LNHDA and CDR2 is SQIVND (reference sequence). CDR3 size: 19 residues. V shed 4 bases and J shed 0 bases, with 19 bases lying between them. The CDR3 DNA follows: TGTGCCAGTAGTACCCGTCGGAGGCAGGCTCGCTCTGGGGCCAACGTCCTGACTTTC. Translating gives CASSTRRRQARSGANVLTF.